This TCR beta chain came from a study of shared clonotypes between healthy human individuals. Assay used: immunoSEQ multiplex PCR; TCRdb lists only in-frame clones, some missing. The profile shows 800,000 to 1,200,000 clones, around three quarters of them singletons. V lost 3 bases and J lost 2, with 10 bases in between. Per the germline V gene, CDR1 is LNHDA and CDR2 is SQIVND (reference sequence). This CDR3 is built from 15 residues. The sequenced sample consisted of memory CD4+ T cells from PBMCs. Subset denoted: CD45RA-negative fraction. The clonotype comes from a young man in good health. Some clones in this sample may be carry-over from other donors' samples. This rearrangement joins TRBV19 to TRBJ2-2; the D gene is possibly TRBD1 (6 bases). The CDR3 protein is CASSMLGANTGELFF. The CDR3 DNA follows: TGTGCCAGTAGTATGTTGGGGGCAAACACCGGGGAGCTGTTTTTT.